The clone carrying this T cell receptor beta chain was seen repeatedly, ten times or more. The antigen remains undetermined. TCRdb fed the RACE reads into MiXCR, producing one record per CDR3 protein. The data contain some 80,000 distinct CDR3 sequences, around 10% of them seen just once; the ten biggest clones take up roughly 1.5%. This entry belongs to a study of human T cells and chemical hapten exposure. CDR1 and CDR2 from the germline V gene are SGHNT and YENEEA. V lost 4 bases to trimming and J lost 5 bases, with 10 bases between them. The CDR3 loop spans 13 amino acids. Study conclusions and caveats: TCRs above 1 in 1000 frequency did not change with DPC sensitization.

Time point denoted: patch test 2, 6 weeks after DPC sensitization. Treatment meaning: therapeutic diphenylcyclopropenone sensitization with weekly scalp DPC. Blood sampling preceded each patch test application. Material: whole blood, obtained in connection with sensitization to the hapten diphenylcyclopropenone (DPC). The chain combines TRBV11-3 with TRBJ2-3; D tentatively reads TRBD1 or TRBD2 (5 bases each). This sequence originates from a man aged 18 to 30 with alopecia areata. Some clones in this sample may be carry-over from other donors' samples. The CDR3 bases are TGTGCCAGCAGCTCGGGACGGGAAGATACGCAGTATTTT. Protein sequence: CASSSGREDTQYF.